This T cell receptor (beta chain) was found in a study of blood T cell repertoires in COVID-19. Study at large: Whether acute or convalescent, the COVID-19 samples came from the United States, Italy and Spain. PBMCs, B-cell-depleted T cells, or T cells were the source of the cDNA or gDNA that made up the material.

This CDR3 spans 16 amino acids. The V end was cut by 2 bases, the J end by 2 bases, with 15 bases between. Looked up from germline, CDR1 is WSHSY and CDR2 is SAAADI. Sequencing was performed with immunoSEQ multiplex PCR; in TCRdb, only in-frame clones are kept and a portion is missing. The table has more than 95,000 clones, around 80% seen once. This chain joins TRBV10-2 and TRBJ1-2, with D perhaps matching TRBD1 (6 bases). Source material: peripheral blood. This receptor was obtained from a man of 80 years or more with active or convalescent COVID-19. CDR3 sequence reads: CASSETPTGTNYGYTF. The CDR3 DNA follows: TGCGCCAGCAGTGAGACTCCCACAGGGACAAACTATGGCTACACCTTC.